The sequence of this T cell receptor beta chain was determined in a study of TIL therapy for anti-PD-1-resistant metastatic lung cancer. About the study: Tumor harvest preceded PD-1/PD-L1 blockade, followed by nivolumab treatment.

The libraries were made with immunoSEQ v3. The method was immunoSEQ multiplex PCR; TCRdb's version includes in-frame clones alone and lacks a portion of them. The table records about 36,000 clones, roughly 70% of them present only once. Germline CDR1 and CDR2: MNHNS and SASEGT. J gave up 7 bases and V 6 bases, and 6 bases lay outside the gene matches. The CDR3 is made up of 14 amino acids. This clone was recorded only once. Regarding time point: pre-treatment sample, taken before nivolumab and TIL therapy. This sequence originates from a person aged 25-85 years with non-small cell lung cancer. J is TRBJ1-6 and V is TRBV6-1; 7 bases agree with TRBD1. Source: blood, taken at baseline. The CDR3 nucleotides are TGTGCCAGCAGCGACACAGGGGTAAATTCACCCCTCCACTTT. It specifies CASSDTGVNSPLHF.